The sequence of this T cell receptor (beta chain) was determined in a study of beta chain features in type 1 diabetes. Study-wide points: The naive, central memory and Treg TCRB repertoires showed an apparent similarity that was greater among patients than among healthy donors. For patients and controls alike, PCR might favor shorter templates to the same degree. All four CD4+ subsets from Type 1 diabetes patients carried moderately but significantly shorter TCRB CDR3s.

Germline CDR1 and CDR2: SGHAT and FQNNGV. This CDR3 is 19 amino acids long. V gave up 0 bases and J gave up 6 bases; unmatched junction bases: 10. This clone was seen more than once but under ten times. Its specificity is unknown. Populations obtained by sorting all exceeded 98% purity. cDNA synthesis used the whole RNA isolate, giving expressed TCRB sequences. Assay used: immunoSEQ multiplex PCR; TCRdb lists only in-frame clones, some missing. This table has about 900,000 clones, about a sixth appearing once. Sequenced sample: naive CD4+ T cells from blood. The sequence was collected from a woman between 18 and 30 years old in good health. The chain has TRBV11-2 and TRBJ2-1; 14 positions match TRBD2. The CDR3 is CASSLDWPGLAGEGNEQFF. The CDR3 nucleotides are TGTGCCAGCAGCTTAGATTGGCCGGGACTAGCGGGAGAGGGCAATGAGCAGTTCTTC.